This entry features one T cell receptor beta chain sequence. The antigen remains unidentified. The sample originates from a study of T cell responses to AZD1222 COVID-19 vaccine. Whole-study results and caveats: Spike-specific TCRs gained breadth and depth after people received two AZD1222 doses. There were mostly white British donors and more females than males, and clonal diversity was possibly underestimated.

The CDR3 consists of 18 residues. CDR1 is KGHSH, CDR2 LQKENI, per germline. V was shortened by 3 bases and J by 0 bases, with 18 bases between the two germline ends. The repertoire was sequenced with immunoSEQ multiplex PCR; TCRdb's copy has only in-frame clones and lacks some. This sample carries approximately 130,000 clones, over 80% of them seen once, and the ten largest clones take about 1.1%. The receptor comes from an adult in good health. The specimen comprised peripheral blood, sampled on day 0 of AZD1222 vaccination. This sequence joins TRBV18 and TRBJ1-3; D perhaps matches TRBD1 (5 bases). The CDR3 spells CASSPVFGTGSSGNTIYF. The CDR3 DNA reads TGTGCCAGCTCACCGGTATTCGGGACCGGGTCCTCTGGAAACACCATATATTTT.